Below, 2 T cell receptor beta chains from the same sample are listed, as sequenced in a study of shared clonotypes between healthy human individuals. TCRdb's table, derived via immunoSEQ multiplex PCR, lists solely in-frame clones and lacks some. The sample yields some 1 million clones, 70% to 80% seen once. Sequenced material: memory CD4+ T cells sorted from blood. As to subset: CD45RA-negative fraction. The source is a man younger than 30 in good health.

In this sample, this clone turned up a few times. The chain couples TRBV4-1 to TRBJ2-1; D gene ambiguous. V dropped 1 base and J dropped 6 bases, with 16 bases sitting between them. Germline values: CDR1 MGHRA, CDR2 YSYEKL. This CDR3 contains 16 residues. CDR3 nucleotide sequence: TGCGCCAGCAGCCAAGGAGTCCTTACTACGAGCAATGAGCAGTTCTTC. It is translated as CASSQGVLTTSNEQFF.

This clone was recorded a few times. This chain links TRBV10-3 with TRBJ2-2; D is unresolved. There are 16 residues in the CDR3. The V gene lost 3 bases and the J gene lost 0 bases, with 11 bases spanning the gap. Germline-derived CDR1 and CDR2 are ENHRY and SYGVKD. The CDR3 DNA reads TGTGCCATCAGTGATTTGGGAAGGTCGAACACCGGGGAGCTGTTTTTT. Protein sequence: CAISDLGRSNTGELFF.